These 21 T cell receptor beta chains share one sample of origin, sequenced in a study of shared clonotypes between healthy human individuals. Profiling relied on immunoSEQ multiplex PCR, and the TCRdb table lists in-frame clones only, not all of them. Of over 2 million clones in the sample, 92% were seen once. The specimen was naive CD4+ T cells from PBMCs. Subset noted: CD45RA+ positively selected. These receptors all stem from a young man in good health. Some clones in this sample may be carry-over from other donors' samples.

The rearrangement uses TRBV28 and TRBJ1-2; no reliable D call. This CDR3 has 12 residues. V was cut by 6 bases and J by 5 bases, with 10 bases left in between. Germline V lookup: CDR1 MDHEN, CDR2 SYDVKM. The CDR3 DNA reads TGTGCCAGCAGCAAGGACGGTTATGGCTACACCTTC. As protein: CASSKDGYGYTF.

This clone was detected a few times. The chain is built from TRBV5-1 and TRBJ1-1; D perhaps matches TRBD1 (6 bases). Germline loops: CDR1 SGHRS, CDR2 YFSETQ. The germline V and J ends were trimmed by 0 bases and 7 bases, with 19 bases remaining between them. The CDR3 contains 16 residues. Here the CDR3 DNA reads TGCGCCAGCAGCTTGGTGGGACCGAGCGGAGGGGGTGAAGCTTTCTTT. Its protein product is CASSLVGPSGGGEAFF. The full variable domain, completed using reference TRBV5-1 and TRBJ1-1, is KAGVTQTPRYLIKTRGQQVTLSCSPISGHRSVSWYQQTPGQGLQFLFEYFSETQRNKGNFPGRFSGRQFSNSRSEMNVSTLELGDSALYLCASSLVGPSGGGEAFFGQGTRLTVV.

The V and J genes are TRBV4-3 and TRBJ2-3; TRBD1 or TRBD2 may be the D gene (10 bases each). Trimming took off 5 bases at V and 1 base at J, with 34 bases between the two ends. The CDR3 runs 22 residues. Germline CDR1 LGHNA, CDR2 YSLEER. The CDR3 sequence is CASSKTIRDRGRLAGGTDTQYF. The CDR3, as DNA: TGCGCCAGCAGCAAAACGATCCGGGACAGGGGCCGGCTAGCGGGAGGCACAGATACGCAGTATTTT.

The chain links TRBV18 to TRBJ2-4; D might be TRBD1 (6 bases). Trimming shortened V by 3 bases and J by 9 bases, and 21 bases separated the two germline ends. CDR1 and CDR2 from the germline V gene are KGHSH and LQKENI. This CDR3 is built from 16 residues. The CDR3 bases are TGTGCCAGCTCACCGACAACAGGGTTTCGGGAAACCATTCAGTACTTC. This gives the protein CASSPTTGFRETIQYF.

The genes are TRBV4-1 and TRBJ2-2, with TRBD2 as a possible D gene (6 bases). Germline V CDR1 and CDR2: MGHRA, YSYEKL. The germline V and J ends were trimmed by 6 bases and 0 bases, with 11 bases remaining between them. The CDR3 loop spans 15 amino acids. The DNA for the CDR3 is TGCGCCAGCAGGCCGGGAGCCGCGAACACCGGGGAGCTGTTTTTT. Translating it yields CASRPGAANTGELFF.

V and J are TRBV10-3 and TRBJ1-2; D not certain. The CDR3 has 10 residues. Trimming pared 8 bases from V and 10 bases from J, leaving 11 bases between. Per the germline V gene, CDR1 is ENHRY and CDR2 is SYGVKD. In DNA form, the CDR3 reads TGTGCCATCTATCAGGATTTCTACACCTTC. It encodes CAIYQDFYTF.

This clone was picked up a small number of times. V and J are TRBV29-1 and TRBJ1-1; TRBD1 is a possible D gene (5 bases). There are 13 residues in the CDR3. The germline V and J ends were trimmed by 5 bases and 7 bases, with 17 bases remaining between them. CDR1 and CDR2 from the germline V gene are SQVTM and ANQGSEA. The CDR3 sequence is CSVSPLAGGEAFF. The CDR3 region has the DNA TGCAGCGTTTCCCCACTTGCCGGGGGTGAAGCTTTCTTT.

This chain links TRBV19 with TRBJ1-5; D might be TRBD1 (5 bases). Germline V lookup: CDR1 LNHDA, CDR2 SQIVND (reference sequence). V lost 2 bases and J 6 bases, leaving 14 bases between the germline ends. There are 15 residues in the CDR3. The CDR3 loop reads CASSIRGDLGQPQHF. The DNA for the CDR3 is TGTGCCAGTAGTATACGGGGGGACCTGGGTCAGCCCCAGCATTTT.

This chain connects TRBV19 to TRBJ2-1, with TRBD2 as a possible D gene (6 bases). The germline CDR1 and CDR2 sequences are LNHDA and SQIVND (reference sequence). This CDR3 has 14 residues. V dropped 7 bases and J dropped 5 bases, with 15 bases sitting between them. As DNA, the CDR3 is TGTGCCAGTACCACCGCCCGGGAGAACAATGAGCAGTTCTTC. Protein: CASTTARENNEQFF. The entire variable domain, with the rest obtained from reference TRBV19 and TRBJ2-1, is as follows: DGGITQSPKYLFRKEGQNVTLSCEQNLNHDAMYWYRQDPGQGLRLIYYSQIVNDFQKGDIAEGYSVSREKKESFPLTVTSAQKNPTAFYLCASTTARENNEQFFGPGTRLTVL.

The genes are TRBV5-1 and TRBJ1-2; 10 bases are a match to TRBD1. Germline loops: CDR1 SGHRS, CDR2 YFSETQ. The CDR3 has 18 residues. V gave up 2 bases and J gave up 0 bases; unmatched junction bases: 10. CDR3 amino acids: CASSFTGQGEAPNYGYTF. For the CDR3, the DNA is TGCGCCAGCAGCTTCACAGGACAGGGGGAAGCACCTAACTATGGCTACACCTTC.

The CDR3 nucleotides read TGTGCCAGCAGTTCCCCGGGACAGCGGAACTCCTACGAGCAGTACTTC. Translated: CASSSPGQRNSYEQYF. The chain couples TRBV6-6 to TRBJ2-7, with 7 bases aligning to TRBD1. The germline CDR1 and CDR2 sequences are MNHNY and SVGAGI (reference sequence). The CDR3 consists of 16 residues. Losses at the gene ends were 4 bases for V and 0 bases for J; bases not matched to a gene: 9.

The chain has TRBV5-1 and TRBJ2-5, with D maybe TRBD2 (5 bases). The CDR3 runs to 14 residues. CDR1 and CDR2 from the germline V gene are SGHRS and YFSETQ. V was shortened by 0 bases and J by 3 bases, with 9 bases between the two germline ends. CDR3 coding DNA: TGCGCCAGCAGCTTGGCGGAGGCGGAAGAGACCCAGTACTTC. Translated, it gives CASSLAEAEETQYF.

The V call is TRBV28, the J call TRBJ1-3, with no clear D. The CDR3 has 15 residues. V lost 1 base and J 8 bases, leaving 15 bases between the germline ends. In germline, CDR1 is MDHEN, CDR2 SYDVKM. CDR3 in amino acids: CASSLSLGVRDTIYF. CDR3 nucleotide sequence: TGTGCCAGCAGTTTATCCCTAGGAGTGAGGGACACCATATATTTT.

The rearrangement joins TRBV5-6 to TRBJ1-2; 10 positions match TRBD1. In germline, CDR1 is SGHDT, CDR2 YYEEEE. This CDR3 spans 15 amino acids. V was pared by 0 bases and J by 4 bases, with 3 bases of the junction left unmatched. CDR3 in amino acids: CASSLGDRGLYGYTF. As DNA, the CDR3 is TGTGCCAGCAGCTTGGGGGACAGGGGCCTCTATGGCTACACCTTC.

CDR3 DNA sequence: TGTGCCAGCAGCTTAGTCAGCAGGGCAGGGGGATTCGCTGAAGCTTTCTTT. Amino acids: CASSLVSRAGGFAEAFF. The chain joins TRBV7-2 to TRBJ1-1, with 7 bases that match TRBD1. V lost 1 base to trimming and J lost 6 bases; unmatched junction nucleotides: 14. The CDR3 runs to 17 residues. Germline loops: CDR1 SGHTA, CDR2 FQGNSA.

The chain joins TRBV6-5 to TRBJ2-1; possibly TRBD2 for D (6 bases). CDR1 is MNHEY, CDR2 SVGAGI, per germline. V shed 1 base and J shed 7 bases, with 14 bases lying between them. The CDR3 has 15 amino acids. CDR3: CASSYLGTGGNEQFF. The CDR3 region has the DNA TGTGCCAGCAGTTACTTGGGGACCGGAGGGAATGAGCAGTTCTTC.

CDR3 in DNA: TGTGCCAGTGAGTTTCTAGCGGGAGGGCTATACTACGAGCAGTACTTC. It codes for CASEFLAGGLYYEQYF. The chain couples TRBV19 to TRBJ2-7; 12 nucleotides agree with TRBD2. There are 16 residues in the CDR3. CDR1 LNHDA and CDR2 SQIVND come from the germline V gene (reference sequence). The junction had 11 bases not matched to a gene; V was cut back by 8 bases and J by 3 bases.

The rearrangement links TRBV19 to TRBJ1-4, with a weak D call TRBD1 (6 bases). The V end lost 2 bases, the J end lost 0 bases, and 10 bases lay between the germline ends. CDR3 length equals 16 residues. CDR1 and CDR2 from the germline V gene are LNHDA and SQIVND (reference sequence). CDR3 nucleotide sequence: TGTGCCAGTAGTATAAACAGGGACGCAACTAATGAAAAACTGTTTTTT. It yields the protein CASSINRDATNEKLFF.

In this sample, this clone turned up many times. The same CDR3 arises from other DNA sequences in this sample as well. The rearrangement uses TRBV5-1 and TRBJ2-5; 7 bases align to TRBD1. Looked up from germline, CDR1 is SGHRS and CDR2 is YFSETQ. The CDR3 runs to 13 residues. V dropped 3 bases and J dropped 1; count of bases not matched to a gene: 0. Here the CDR3 reads CASSWDSQETQYF. Written as DNA, the CDR3 is TGCGCCAGCAGCTGGGACAGCCAAGAGACCCAGTACTTC.

The chain joins TRBV5-1 to TRBJ2-6; D remains ambiguous. Trimming pared 5 bases from V and 6 bases from J, leaving 15 bases between. CDR1 SGHRS and CDR2 YFSETQ come from the germline V gene. The CDR3 is 15 amino acids. The CDR3 DNA sequence: TGCGCCAGCAGACGGGTTAGAGAGGAGGCCAACGTCCTGACTTTC. Protein product: CASRRVREEANVLTF.

The chain is built from TRBV28 and TRBJ1-5; TRBD1 is a possible D gene (5 bases). The V gene lost 5 bases and the J gene lost 0 bases, with 14 bases spanning the gap. Per germline, CDR1 MDHEN and CDR2 SYDVKM. The CDR3 is 16 amino acids. CDR3: CASSRPTQGSNQPQHF. The CDR3 DNA reads TGTGCCAGCAGTCGCCCCACCCAGGGTAGCAATCAGCCCCAGCATTTT.